The 20 T cell receptor beta chains listed next were all sequenced from one sample in a study of blood T cell repertoires in COVID-19. Produced via immunoSEQ multiplex PCR; TCRdb's table is partial and in-frame only. The data hold about 40,000 clones, with 75% to 90% observed a single time. Sequencing input: peripheral blood. These receptors originate from a woman in her sixties or seventies with acute or convalescent COVID-19.

This clone was found a few times. The chain couples TRBV5-1 to TRBJ1-3; D remains ambiguous. The V and J ends lost 1 base and 0 bases respectively, with 5 bases between them. CDR3 length equals 14 residues. Looked up from germline, CDR1 is SGHRS and CDR2 is YFSETQ. CDR3 bases: TGCGCCAGCAGCTTGACGAGCTCTGGAAACACCATATATTTT. Amino acids: CASSLTSSGNTIYF.

The chain is built from TRBV21-1 and TRBJ2-7; the D segment call TRBD2 is taken from the table without a DNA check. TRBV21-1 is labeled a pseudogene. This CDR3 region has 15 residues. Written as DNA, the CDR3 is TGTGCCAGCAGCAAAATCAACGTTAGCTCCTACGAGCAGTACGTC. It encodes CASSKINVSSYEQYV.

This clone is a singleton in its sample. The CDR3 coding sequence is TGTGCCAGCAGCAGGACTGACTCGAATACGCAGTATTTT. Encoded protein: CASSRTDSNTQYF. The rearrangement uses TRBV6-2 or TRBV6-3 and TRBJ2-3; maybe TRBD2 (5 bases). This CDR3 contains 13 residues. Germline CDR1 MNHEY, CDR2 SVGEGT. The germline V and J ends were trimmed by 6 bases and 7 bases, with 14 bases remaining between them.

The chain is built from TRBV30 and TRBJ2-3; TRBD1 matches at 8 bases. CDR1 and CDR2 from the germline V gene are GTSNPN and SVGIG (reference sequence). The CDR3 spans 15 residues. V dropped 3 bases and J dropped 11; count of bases not matched to a gene: 16. The CDR3 is CAWSSTGVPRDVQYF. The CDR3 bases are TGTGCCTGGAGCTCGACAGGGGTCCCCCGGGATGTGCAGTATTTT. The full variable domain, its missing parts supplied by reference TRBV30 and TRBJ2-3, is SQTIHQWPATLVQPVGSPLSLECTVEGTSNPNLYWYRQAAGRGLQLLFYSVGIGQISSEVPQNLSASRPQDRQFILSSKKLLLSDSGFYLCAWSSTGVPRDVQYFGPGTRLTVL.

The chain combines TRBV19 with TRBJ1-3; D is unclear. The germline V gene encodes CDR1 LNHDA and CDR2 SQIVND (reference sequence). The CDR3 is 11 amino acids. V lost 8 bases and J 2 bases, leaving 4 bases between the germline ends. For the CDR3, the DNA is TGTGCCAGTTCCACTGGAAACACCATATATTTT. Protein: CASSTGNTIYF.

The rearrangement uses TRBV19 and TRBJ1-5; no clear D. V was clipped by 3 bases and J by 5 bases, with 11 bases between them. CDR1 LNHDA and CDR2 SQIVND come from the germline V gene (reference sequence). The CDR3 runs to 14 residues. In nucleotides, the CDR3 is TGTGCCAGTAGTATGGAGGTCGCGGATCAGCCCCAGCATTTT. As protein: CASSMEVADQPQHF.

The chain employs TRBV30 and TRBJ2-1; tentatively, D is TRBD1 (5 bases). There are 13 residues in the CDR3. Germline V CDR1 and CDR2: GTSNPN, SVGIG (reference sequence). V lost 0 bases to trimming and J lost 3 bases, with 6 bases between them. CDR3 loop: CAWSVGDYNEQFF. Here the CDR3 DNA reads TGTGCCTGGAGTGTAGGGGACTACAATGAGCAGTTCTTC.

This clone is classed as hyperexpanded. The V call is TRBV7-9, the J call TRBJ2-1; 8 bases are a match to TRBD2. After removal of 4 bases from V and 7 bases from J, the junction contained 6 bases not matched to a gene. Germline loops: CDR1 SEHNR, CDR2 FQNEAQ (reference sequence). This CDR3 is 14 amino acids long. The CDR3 here is CASSSGTSGNEQFF. As DNA, the CDR3 is TGTGCCAGCAGCTCTGGGACTAGTGGGAATGAGCAGTTCTTC.

The chain uses TRBV18 and TRBJ2-1; D uncertain. This CDR3 contains 15 residues. Germline V gene sequence: CDR1 KGHSH, CDR2 LQKENI. V was shortened by 5 bases and J by 2 bases, with 13 bases between the two germline ends. The CDR3 sequence is CASSAPSIPYNEQFF. CDR3 DNA: TGTGCCAGCTCAGCCCCAAGCATCCCCTACAATGAGCAGTTCTTC.

The chain is built from TRBV7-9 and TRBJ2-7; TRBD1 matches 11 bases. The CDR3 length is 18 residues. Germline CDR1 SEHNR, CDR2 FQNEAQ (reference sequence). V shed 5 bases and J 3 bases; nucleotides not matched to a gene: 15. CDR3 sequence reads: CASSRDRGVPGPCYEQYV. The CDR3, as DNA: TGTGCCAGCAGCCGGGACAGGGGGGTACCGGGCCCATGCTACGAGCAGTACGTC.

This sequence joins TRBV3-1 (or the pseudogene TRBV3-2) and TRBJ1-1, with TRBD1 identical over 7 bases. Germline V gene lookup returns CDR1 LGHDT and CDR2 YNNKEL (reference sequence). The CDR3 spans 15 residues. V trimming: 4 bases; J trimming: 4 bases; junction bases outside the gene matches: 9. In nucleotides, the CDR3 is TGTGCCAGCAGCCCTCGACAGGGTGGGGGCACTGAAGCTTTCTTT. As protein: CASSPRQGGGTEAFF.

A few counts support this clone. CDR3 residues: CASRGQLLEQYV. The CDR3 nucleotides read TGTGCCAGCAGGGGACAGTTGTTAGAGCAGTACGTC. This rearrangement joins TRBV6-5 to TRBJ2-7, with 7 bases identical to TRBD1. CDR1 is MNHEY and CDR2 is SVGAGI in the germline V gene. The CDR3 covers 12 residues. V was clipped by 6 bases and J by 7 bases; unmatched bases: 6.

This sequence joins TRBV7-9 and TRBJ1-3; TRBD1 might be the D (5 bases). Germline loops: CDR1 SEHNR, CDR2 FQNEAQ (reference sequence). V lost 0 bases, J lost 4 bases, and 10 bases lay in between. The CDR3 covers 15 residues. The CDR3 bases are TGTGCCAGCAGCTTAGCCCAGGGTGAGGGAAACACCATATATTTT. Translating gives CASSLAQGEGNTIYF.

The genes are TRBV9 and TRBJ2-5; weak D call: TRBD2 (5 bases). Germline V gives CDR1 SGDLS, CDR2 YYNGEE. The CDR3 has 14 amino acids. Trimming left V 4 bases short and J 5 bases short, with 15 bases between. The CDR3 loop is CASSPSGVRETQYF. In DNA form, the CDR3 reads TGTGCCAGCAGCCCCTCCGGGGTCCGTGAGACCCAGTACTTC.

This chain joins TRBV7-2 and TRBJ1-2; TRBD1 might be the D (6 bases). The CDR3 is 14 amino acids. V gave up 5 bases and J gave up 3 bases, with 13 bases separating them. CDR1 SGHTA and CDR2 FQGNSA come from the germline V gene. The DNA of the CDR3 is TGTGCCAGCAGCACCGGACAGACTGACTATGGCTACACCTTC. Protein: CASSTGQTDYGYTF.

The chain uses TRBV30 and TRBJ1-1; no firm D call. V lost 4 bases and J lost 6, with 12 bases in between. Germline CDR1 reads GTSNPN; CDR2 reads SVGIG (reference sequence). This CDR3 has 12 residues. CDR3 protein: CAWNRGKAEAFF. Here the CDR3 DNA reads TGTGCCTGGAATCGAGGTAAGGCTGAAGCTTTCTTT.

In this sample, this clone turned up a few times. Written as DNA, the CDR3 is TGTGCCAGCAGCCGTTTCGGACTCTACAATGAGCAGTTCTTC. Translating it yields CASSRFGLYNEQFF. V gene TRBV4-2 combines with J gene TRBJ2-1; weak D call: TRBD2 (5 bases). The length of the CDR3 is 14 residues. The germline gives CDR1 LGHNA, CDR2 YNFKEQ. The germline V and J ends were trimmed by 4 bases and 3 bases, with 10 bases remaining between them.

The chain links TRBV7-9 to TRBJ1-2, with a tentative D call TRBD1 (5 bases). The CDR3 has 13 residues. Trimming removed 5 bases at V and 5 bases at J, with 12 bases between. Germline V CDR1 and CDR2: SEHNR, FQNEAQ (reference sequence). CDR3 in amino acids: CASSPDKDYGYTF. For the CDR3, the DNA is TGTGCCAGCAGCCCGGACAAGGATTATGGCTACACCTTC.

The rearrangement joins TRBV2 to TRBJ1-1; 10 nucleotides agree with TRBD1. Germline lookup yields CDR1 SNHLY and CDR2 FYNNEI. This CDR3 spans 14 amino acids. V trimming: 8 bases; J trimming: 2 bases; junction bases outside the gene matches: 5. The chain's CDR3 is CASGRTGGNTEAFF. The CDR3 DNA sequence: TGTGCCAGCGGACGGACAGGGGGAAACACTGAAGCTTTCTTT.

The gene calls are TRBV5-1 and TRBJ1-1; 7 bases are a match to TRBD1. Unmatched junction bases numbered 7, after V lost 4 bases and J lost 7 bases. This CDR3 is built from 13 residues. CDR1 is SGHRS, CDR2 YFSETQ, per germline. The CDR3 region is CASSAPRDSEAFF. The CDR3 region has the DNA TGCGCCAGCAGCGCACCCAGGGACAGTGAAGCTTTCTTT.